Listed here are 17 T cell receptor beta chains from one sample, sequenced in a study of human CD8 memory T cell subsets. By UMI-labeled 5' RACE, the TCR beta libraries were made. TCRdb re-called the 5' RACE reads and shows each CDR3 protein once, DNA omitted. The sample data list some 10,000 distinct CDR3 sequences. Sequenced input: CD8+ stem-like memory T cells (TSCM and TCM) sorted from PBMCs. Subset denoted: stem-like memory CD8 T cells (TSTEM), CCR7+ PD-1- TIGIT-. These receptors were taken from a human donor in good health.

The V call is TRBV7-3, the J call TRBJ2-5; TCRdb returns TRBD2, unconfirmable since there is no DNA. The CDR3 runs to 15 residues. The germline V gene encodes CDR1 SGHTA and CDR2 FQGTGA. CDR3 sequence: CASSLRGTSGETQYF. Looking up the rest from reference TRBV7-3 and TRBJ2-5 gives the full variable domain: GAGVSQTPSNKVTEKGKYVELRCDPISGHTALYWYRQSLGQGPEFLIYFQGTGAADDSGLPNDRFFAVRPEGSVSTLKIQRTERGDSAVYLCASSLRGTSGETQYFGPGTRLLVL.

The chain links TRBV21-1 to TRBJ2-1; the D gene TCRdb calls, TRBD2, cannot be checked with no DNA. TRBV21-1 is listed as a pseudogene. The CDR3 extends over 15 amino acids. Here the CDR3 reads CASTTASRDYNEQFF.

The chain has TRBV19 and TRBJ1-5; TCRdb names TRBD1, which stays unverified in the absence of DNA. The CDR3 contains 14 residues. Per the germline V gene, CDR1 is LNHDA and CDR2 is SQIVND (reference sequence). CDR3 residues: CASSLGTGTQPQHF.

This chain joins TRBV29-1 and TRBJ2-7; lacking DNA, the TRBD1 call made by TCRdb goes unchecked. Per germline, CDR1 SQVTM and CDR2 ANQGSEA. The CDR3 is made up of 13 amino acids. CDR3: CSVQTATAYEQYF.

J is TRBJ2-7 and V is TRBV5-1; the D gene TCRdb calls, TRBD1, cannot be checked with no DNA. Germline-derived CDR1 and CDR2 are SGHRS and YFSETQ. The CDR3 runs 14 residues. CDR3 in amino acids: CASSSGTGLYEQYF.

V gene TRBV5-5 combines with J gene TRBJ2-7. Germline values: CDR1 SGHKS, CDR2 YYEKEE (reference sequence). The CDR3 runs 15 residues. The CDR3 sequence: CASSYLTGASYEQYF.

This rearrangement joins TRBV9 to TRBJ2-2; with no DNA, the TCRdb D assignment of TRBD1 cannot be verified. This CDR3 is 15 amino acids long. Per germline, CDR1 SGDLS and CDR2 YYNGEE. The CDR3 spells CASSPGTEVTGELFF.

The CDR3 region is CASSPSWDGSNTGELFF. The rearrangement uses TRBV7-4 and TRBJ2-2; the TCRdb D gene call, TRBD1, has no DNA to confirm it. The CDR3 covers 17 residues. Germline lookup yields CDR1 SGHVT and CDR2 SQSDAQ.

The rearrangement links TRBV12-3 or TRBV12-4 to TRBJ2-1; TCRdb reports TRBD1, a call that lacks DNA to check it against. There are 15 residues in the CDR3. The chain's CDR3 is CASSLDRGRYDEQFF.

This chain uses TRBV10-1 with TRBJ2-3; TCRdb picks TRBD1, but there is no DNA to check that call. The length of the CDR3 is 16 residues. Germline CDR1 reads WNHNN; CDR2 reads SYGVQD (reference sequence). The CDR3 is CASSESNFAPTDTQYF.

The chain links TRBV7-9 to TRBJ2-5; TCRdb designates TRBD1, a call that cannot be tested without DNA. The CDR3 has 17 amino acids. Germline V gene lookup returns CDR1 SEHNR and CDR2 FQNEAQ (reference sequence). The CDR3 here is CASSLGWSGGHQETQYF.

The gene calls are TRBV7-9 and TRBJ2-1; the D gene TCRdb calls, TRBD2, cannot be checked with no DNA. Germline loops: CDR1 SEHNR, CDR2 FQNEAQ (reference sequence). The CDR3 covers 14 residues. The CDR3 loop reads CASSTGTRLNEQFF. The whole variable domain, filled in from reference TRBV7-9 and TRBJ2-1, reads DTGVSQNPRHKITKRGQNVTFRCDPISEHNRLYWYRQTLGQGPEFLTYFQNEAQLEKSRLLSDRFSAERPKGSFSTLEIQRTEQGDSAMYLCASSTGTRLNEQFFGPGTRLTVL.

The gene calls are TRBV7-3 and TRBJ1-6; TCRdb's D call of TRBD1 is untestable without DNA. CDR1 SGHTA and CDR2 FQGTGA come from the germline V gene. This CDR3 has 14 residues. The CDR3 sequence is CASSLMGGGSPLHF.

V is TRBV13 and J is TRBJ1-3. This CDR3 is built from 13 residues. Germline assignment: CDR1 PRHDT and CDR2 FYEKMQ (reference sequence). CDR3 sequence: CASSLGLGNTIYF.

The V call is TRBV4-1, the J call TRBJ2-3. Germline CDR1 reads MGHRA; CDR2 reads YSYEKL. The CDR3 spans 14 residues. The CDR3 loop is CASSQDQWVDTQYF.

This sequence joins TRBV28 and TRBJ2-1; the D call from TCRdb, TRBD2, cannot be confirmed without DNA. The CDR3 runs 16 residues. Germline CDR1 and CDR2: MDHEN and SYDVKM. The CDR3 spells CASSLELAGVSNEQFF.

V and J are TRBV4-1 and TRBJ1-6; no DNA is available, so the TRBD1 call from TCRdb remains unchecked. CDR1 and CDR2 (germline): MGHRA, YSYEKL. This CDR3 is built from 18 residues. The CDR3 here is CASNLETGISSYNSPLHF.